This T cell receptor (beta chain) was captured by sequencing in a study of blood T cell repertoires in COVID-19. The overall study: COVID-19 samples collected from the United States, Italy and Spain covered acute and convalescent phases.

In the original analysis: Estimation of nucleated cell counts was performed using reference gene primer amplification. Using immunoSEQ multiplex PCR, the repertoire was profiled, and TCRdb retains in-frame clones only, with some absent. The V and J calls and the clone size are those of that table, but D and trimming were determined from the DNA. Seen here are 200,000 to 300,000 clones, 88% observed once, and the top ten hold around 2.5%. The CDR3 consists of 15 residues. Germline-derived CDR1 and CDR2 are MGHRA and YSYEKL. Trimming took off 2 bases at V and 5 bases at J, with 15 bases between the two ends. Cohort placement rested on clinical history that participants reported themselves.

The sequenced sample was PBMCs or T cells enriched from blood (not recorded which). The sequence was collected from a woman aged 40 to 49 with acute COVID-19. This rearrangement joins TRBV4-1 to TRBJ1-1; D gene unclear. The CDR3 sequence is CASSQREALVTEAFF. The CDR3 bases are TGCGCCAGCAGCCAACGGGAGGCTTTGGTAACTGAAGCTTTCTTT.